This T cell receptor (beta chain) was documented in a study of cytomegalovirus exposure and HLA in healthy donors. Overall study results and limits: TCR association rates varied by HLA locus in a later analysis, with DRB1 highest and HLA-C lowest.

The primer mix had 60 Vbeta and 13 Jbeta primers. Assay: immunoSEQ multiplex PCR; the TCRdb copy retains only in-frame clones and omits some. The sample shows some 150,000 clones, over 60% of them seen only once. Turning to this clone: Its antigen is undetermined.

Per the germline V gene, CDR1 is SGHRS and CDR2 is YFSETQ. The CDR3 has 15 residues. V was shortened by 4 bases and J by 2 bases, with 15 bases between the two germline ends. The chain has TRBV5-1 and TRBJ2-5, with D tentatively TRBD2 (5 bases). The sequence derives from a man aged 35 to 55 in good health and CMV-seropositive. The sequencing input was PBMCs. CDR3 protein: CASSPPGTRQETQYF. The DNA for the CDR3 is TGCGCCAGCAGCCCGCCGGGAACCAGACAAGAGACCCAGTACTTC.